These 29 T cell receptor beta chains were sequenced from one sample in a study of cytomegalovirus exposure and HLA in healthy donors. Researchers ran the PCR with 60 Vbeta and 13 Jbeta primers. Using immunoSEQ multiplex PCR, the repertoire was profiled, and TCRdb retains in-frame clones only, with some absent. The repertoire consists of some 130,000 clones, with approximately 80% occurring once and the leading ten covering just over 1%. Sequencing was done on a sample of PBMCs. These receptors all come from a human donor in good health.

This clone was counted between two and nine times. The chain is built from TRBV5-1 and TRBJ1-3; 7 nucleotides agree with TRBD1. Germline assignment: CDR1 SGHRS and CDR2 YFSETQ. This CDR3 spans 15 amino acids. V was pared by 0 bases and J by 4 bases, with 4 bases of the junction left unmatched. CDR3 DNA sequence: TGCGCCAGCAGCTTGGAGGGGGCCAGGGGAAACACCATATATTTT. Translation: CASSLEGARGNTIYF.

The rearrangement links TRBV10-3 to TRBJ1-2, with TRBD1 identical over 9 bases. Germline CDR1 ENHRY, CDR2 SYGVKD. The CDR3 runs to 19 residues. With 6 bases clipped from V and 0 bases from J, the junction kept 17 bases outside the gene matches. CDR3 sequence reads: CAIRPGTGTVMGPNYGYTF. Here the CDR3 DNA reads TGTGCCATCAGACCGGGGACAGGGACTGTAATGGGCCCTAACTATGGCTACACCTTC.

The CDR3 nucleotides read TGTGCCAGCAGCTTAGCCTTAGTAGTCACCGGGGAGCTGTTTTTT. It yields the protein CASSLALVVTGELFF. V and J are TRBV11-2 and TRBJ2-2, with D hard to call. Per the germline V gene, CDR1 is SGHAT and CDR2 is FQNNGV. V was pared by 1 base and J by 4 bases, with 10 bases between. The CDR3 extends over 15 amino acids. Full variable domain (outside the CDR3, taken from reference TRBV11-2 and TRBJ2-2): EAGVAQSPRYKIIEKRQSVAFWCNPISGHATLYWYQQILGQGPKLLIQFQNNGVVDDSQLPKDRFSAERLKGVDSTLKIQPAKLEDSAVYLCASSLALVVTGELFFGEGSRLTVL.

CDR3 sequence reads: CASSTRGSGYYEQYF. The CDR3 DNA follows: TGTGCCAGCAGCACCCGGGGTAGCGGATACTACGAGCAGTACTTC. The chain links TRBV9 to TRBJ2-7, with D tentatively TRBD2 (6 bases). This CDR3 is 15 amino acids long. Germline CDR1 is SGDLS and CDR2 is YYNGEE. V lost 4 bases and J lost 3, with 17 bases in between.

The chain has TRBV11-2 and TRBJ2-7; D is possibly TRBD1 (7 bases). The CDR3 loop spans 17 amino acids. Germline-derived CDR1 and CDR2 are SGHAT and FQNNGV. Trimming removed 0 bases from V and 2 bases from J, with 17 bases in between. CDR3 loop: CASSLDARDRLAYEQYF. The CDR3 DNA sequence: TGTGCCAGCAGCTTAGATGCCCGGGACAGACTAGCCTACGAGCAGTACTTC.

The chain recombines TRBV4-1 with TRBJ2-3, with D perhaps TRBD1 (6 bases). CDR1 and CDR2 (germline): MGHRA, YSYEKL. The CDR3 is 14 residues long. V lost 4 bases to trimming and J lost 6 bases, with 14 bases between them. The CDR3: CASSRGQTSDTQYF. The CDR3 region has the DNA TGCGCCAGCAGCCGCGGACAGACATCGGATACGCAGTATTTT.

V and J are TRBV4-1 and TRBJ2-5, with D possibly TRBD1 on 6 matching bases. The CDR3 runs to 18 residues. Germline V lookup: CDR1 MGHRA, CDR2 YSYEKL. Trimming pared 8 bases from V and 2 bases from J, leaving 27 bases between. The CDR3 coding sequence is TGCGCCAGCGCCTTCCGGGAACAGGGAATCATCGGGCAAGAGACCCAGTACTTC. It is translated as CASAFREQGIIGQETQYF.

This chain uses TRBV9 with TRBJ1-3; the D gene is possibly TRBD1 (5 bases). V lost 2 bases, J lost 0 bases, and 9 bases lay in between. This CDR3 spans 15 amino acids. Germline-derived CDR1 and CDR2 are SGDLS and YYNGEE. CDR3 nucleotides: TGTGCCAGCAGCGTTGACAGTTTCTCTGGAAACACCATATATTTT. Translating it yields CASSVDSFSGNTIYF.

The table lists this clone with a count of one. This same CDR3 is encoded by further DNA sequences in the sample. The chain carries TRBV7-8 and TRBJ1-3; the D gene is possibly TRBD1 (6 bases). The CDR3 length is 16 residues. In germline, CDR1 is SGHVS, CDR2 FQNEAQ. V lost 0 bases and J 2 bases, leaving 11 bases between the germline ends. The CDR3: CASSLASAGAGNTIYF. For the CDR3, the DNA is TGTGCCAGCAGCTTAGCGTCCGCAGGGGCTGGAAACACCATATATTTT.

Concerning this clone itself: An end of the junction does not agree with germline; a read error may underlie this. The chain uses TRBV2 and TRBJ2-1, with no clear D. The CDR3 covers 15 residues. Germline V gene sequence: CDR1 SNHLY, CDR2 FYNNEI. CDR3 loop: CASREERTGWNEQFF. The CDR3 nucleotides read TGTGCCAGCAGGGAAGAACGAACTGGTTGGAATGAGCAGTTCTTC.

This clone was found once. The chain couples TRBV10-3 to TRBJ2-7; 9 bases align to TRBD2. Germline-derived CDR1 and CDR2 are ENHRY and SYGVKD. V shed 3 bases, J shed 2 bases, and the junction held 2 bases outside the gene matches. The CDR3 consists of 14 residues. The CDR3 DNA follows: TGTGCCATCAGTGAAGCGGGGGGAACCTACGAGCAGTACTTC. It yields the protein CAISEAGGTYEQYF.

The chain couples TRBV7-2 to TRBJ2-5; 10 nucleotides match TRBD1. This CDR3 has 16 amino acids. V dropped 4 bases and J dropped 5; count of bases not matched to a gene: 10. Germline-derived CDR1 and CDR2 are SGHTA and FQGNSA. The CDR3 sequence is CASSSQDRGRGETQYF. As DNA, the CDR3 is TGTGCCAGCAGCTCCCAAGACAGGGGGCGCGGGGAGACCCAGTACTTC. Full variable domain (rest looked up from reference TRBV7-2 and TRBJ2-5): GAGVSQSPSNKVTEKGKDVELRCDPISGHTALYWYRQSLGQGLEFLIYFQGNSAPDKSGLPSDRFSAERTGGSVSTLTIQRTQQEDSAVYLCASSSQDRGRGETQYFGPGTRLLVL.

The genes are TRBV19 and TRBJ2-2; perhaps TRBD2 as D (5 bases). V was cut by 8 bases and J by 10 bases, with 20 bases left in between. Looked up from germline, CDR1 is LNHDA and CDR2 is SQIVND (reference sequence). This CDR3 has 14 residues. CDR3 coding DNA: TGTGCCAGTTGGACTGGCCTAAGCCCGGCGGAGCTGTTTTTT. Translating gives CASWTGLSPAELFF. The full variable domain, completed using reference TRBV19 and TRBJ2-2, is DGGITQSPKYLFRKEGQNVTLSCEQNLNHDAMYWYRQDPGQGLRLIYYSQIVNDFQKGDIAEGYSVSREKKESFPLTVTSAQKNPTAFYLCASWTGLSPAELFFGEGSRLTVL.

The chain combines TRBV27 with TRBJ1-3; 8 bases agree with TRBD1. The junction had 6 bases not matched to a gene; V was cut back by 6 bases and J by 2 bases. CDR3 length: 15 amino acids. Germline CDR1 MNHEY, CDR2 SMNVEV (reference sequence). CDR3 DNA sequence: TGTGCCAGCAGCCCCAGGACAGGGACTGGAAACACCATATATTTT. It encodes CASSPRTGTGNTIYF.

Comment on this clone: The junction departs from the called germline gene at one end, perhaps through a read error. The rearrangement uses TRBV29-1 and TRBJ2-1, with 16 bases identical to TRBD2. CDR1 is SQVTM and CDR2 is ANQGSEA in the germline V gene. The CDR3 runs to 13 residues. The CDR3 bases are TGCAGCGCTGACGGGACTAGCGGGGGGGTATGGGTCTTC. Protein product: CSADGTSGGVWVF.

This clone was seen just once. The CDR3 protein is CASSRGSAGTDTQYF. The CDR3 coding sequence is TGCGCCAGCAGCCGAGGGTCAGCGGGCACAGATACGCAGTATTTT. The J gene is TRBJ2-3, the V gene TRBV4-1; a possible D gene is TRBD2 (5 bases). Trimming took off 4 bases at V and 1 base at J, with 12 bases between the two ends. CDR3 length equals 15 residues. Per the germline V gene, CDR1 is MGHRA and CDR2 is YSYEKL.

This clone was recorded a few times. The chain is built from TRBV4-1 and TRBJ1-6; possible D gene TRBD1, 5 bases. The germline V and J ends were trimmed by 0 bases and 10 bases, with 13 bases remaining between them. The CDR3 has 15 residues. Per germline, CDR1 MGHRA and CDR2 YSYEKL. The CDR3 region has the DNA TGCGCCAGCAGCCAAGATCCCCTGGGGCACTCACCCCTCCACTTT. Its protein is CASSQDPLGHSPLHF.

The chain links TRBV14 to TRBJ1-1; 7 positions agree with TRBD1. The CDR3 sequence is 15 residues long. Per the germline V gene, CDR1 is SGHDN and CDR2 is FVKESK. With 0 bases clipped from V and 0 bases from J, the junction kept 1 base outside the gene matches. The CDR3 loop is CASSQDRGLNTEAFF. CDR3 DNA: TGTGCCAGCAGCCAAGACAGGGGGTTGAACACTGAAGCTTTCTTT.

CDR3 sequence: CASSLTGGYGYTF. CDR3 nucleotides: TGTGCCAGCAGCCTGACAGGGGGCTATGGCTACACCTTC. The V and J genes are TRBV28 and TRBJ1-2; 9 nucleotides agree with TRBD1. Germline V gene sequence: CDR1 MDHEN, CDR2 SYDVKM. The trim removed 6 bases at V and 4 bases at J, leaving 3 bases unmatched. The CDR3 consists of 13 residues.

The rearrangement links TRBV9 to TRBJ2-7, with TRBD2 identical over 8 bases. This CDR3 spans 15 amino acids. Losses at the gene ends were 2 bases for V and 2 bases for J; bases not matched to a gene: 6. CDR1 and CDR2 (germline): SGDLS, YYNGEE. The CDR3 sequence is CASSVTSALPYEQYF. DNA for the CDR3: TGTGCCAGCAGCGTGACTAGCGCACTTCCCTACGAGCAGTACTTC.

This chain uses TRBV9 with TRBJ2-3; 7 positions match TRBD1. Unmatched junction bases numbered 16, after V lost 2 bases and J lost 10 bases. CDR3 size: 16 residues. Germline V gene sequence: CDR1 SGDLS, CDR2 YYNGEE. CDR3 sequence reads: CASSVNRDSPVGAQYF. CDR3 nucleotides: TGTGCCAGCAGCGTCAACCGGGACAGCCCCGTAGGTGCGCAGTATTTT.

The V call is TRBV9, the J call TRBJ1-6; D gene ambiguous. Trimming removed 2 bases from V and 3 bases from J, with 6 bases in between. CDR1 and CDR2 from the germline V gene are SGDLS and YYNGEE. The CDR3 spans 14 residues. CDR3 in DNA: TGTGCCAGCAGCGTCGGGTTCTATAATTCACCCCTCCACTTT. Translation gives CASSVGFYNSPLHF. The variable domain in full, completed from reference TRBV9 and TRBJ1-6, reads DSGVTQTPKHLITATGQRVTLRCSPRSGDLSVYWYQQSLDQGLQFLIQYYNGEERAKGNILERFSAQQFPDLHSELNLSSLELGDSALYFCASSVGFYNSPLHFGNGTRLTVT.

The chain recombines TRBV5-6 with TRBJ1-4; D might be TRBD1 (5 bases). Trimming took 3 bases from V and 8 from J, leaving 23 bases between them. Per the germline V gene, CDR1 is SGHDT and CDR2 is YYEEEE. This CDR3 contains 17 residues. This CDR3 is CASSSSRSAGVGEKLFF. The CDR3 region has the DNA TGTGCCAGCAGCTCATCGCGCTCGGCGGGGGTAGGGGAAAAACTGTTTTTT.

The chain joins TRBV6-5 to TRBJ2-1, with TRBD2 matching over 8 bases. J was trimmed by 3 bases and V by 2 bases; bases with no gene match: 6. Germline values: CDR1 MNHEY, CDR2 SVGAGI. This CDR3 has 16 amino acids. In DNA, the CDR3 is TGTGCCAGCAGTTACACTGGTCTAGCGGGCTACAATGAGCAGTTCTTC. This gives the protein CASSYTGLAGYNEQFF.

The chain joins TRBV28 to TRBJ2-4; TRBD2 matches at 7 bases. V lost 5 bases, J lost 4 bases, and 2 bases stayed unmatched. The CDR3 is made up of 13 amino acids. From germline, CDR1 is MDHEN and CDR2 SYDVKM. CDR3 residues: CASSVGGKNIQYF. The CDR3, as DNA: TGTGCCAGCAGTGTCGGGGGGAAAAACATTCAGTACTTC.

This chain links TRBV9 with TRBJ2-3; D gene uncertain. CDR1 and CDR2 from the germline V gene are SGDLS and YYNGEE. Between the trimmed V and J ends, which lost 0 bases and 2 bases, there was a span of 4 bases. The CDR3 consists of 13 residues. CDR3 sequence (DNA): TGTGCCAGCAGCGTAGATCTCACAGATACGCAGTATTTT. As protein: CASSVDLTDTQYF.

The chain recombines TRBV6-6 with TRBJ1-5, with D hard to call. The CDR3 is made up of 15 amino acids. Between the trimmed V and J ends, which lost 6 bases and 3 bases, there was a span of 15 bases. Germline CDR1 MNHNY, CDR2 SVGAGI (reference sequence). The CDR3 here is CASSPPARTNQPQHF. The CDR3 bases are TGTGCCAGCAGCCCTCCCGCCAGAACCAATCAGCCCCAGCATTTT.

This clone came up once. The chain uses TRBV6-6 and TRBJ1-1; 9 bases agree with TRBD1. CDR1 and CDR2 from the germline V gene are MNHNY and SVGAGI (reference sequence). The CDR3 is made up of 15 amino acids. Losses at the gene ends were 5 bases for V and 1 base for J; bases not matched to a gene: 5. CDR3 in DNA: TGTGCCAGCAGTCCGTGGACAGGGGCGAACACTGAAGCTTTCTTT. Its protein product is CASSPWTGANTEAFF.

The chain uses TRBV13 and TRBJ2-1; 7 nucleotides line up with TRBD2. The germline CDR1 and CDR2 sequences are PRHDT and FYEKMQ (reference sequence). This CDR3 is built from 12 residues. V lost 4 bases and J lost 9; bases outside the gene matches: 3. The CDR3 sequence is CASSWGRGEQFF. Written as DNA, the CDR3 is TGTGCCAGCAGCTGGGGGAGGGGTGAGCAGTTCTTC.